This T cell receptor (beta chain) was observed in a study of Graves' ophthalmopathy and Graves' hyperthyroidism (dated by TCRdb to the late 2010s). In terms of the full investigation: Hyperthyroidism was defined as stable when no progression to ophthalmopathy occurred within 18 months of follow-up. The study used TCR beta repertoire signatures to distinguish Graves' ophthalmopathy from Graves' hyperthyroidism and to predict progression to ophthalmopathy. In total, some 140 blood samples were TCR-sequenced: approximately 40 ophthalmopathy, over 70 hyperthyroidism and roughly 17 hyperthyroidism-to-ophthalmopathy patients. A discovery set of about a hundred patients (approximately 45 ophthalmopathy, under 65 stable hyperthyroidism) was enrolled to explore V-J signatures distinguishing ophthalmopathy from hyperthyroidism. For independent validation, a separate cohort was made up of approximately 19 hyperthyroidism patients plus 17 patients who later progressed from hyperthyroidism to ophthalmopathy. In roughly 6 hyperthyroidism patients, T-cell repertoires of thyroid tissue and blood were compared. After sampling, hyperthyroidism patients received methimazole starting at 30 mg daily, and ophthalmopathy patients received high-dose intravenous methylprednisolone.

The hyperthyroidism patients were 18 to 65 years old and newly diagnosed, with a disease duration of less than 2 months. Patients with other autoimmune diseases, uncontrolled infections, pregnancy or lactation were excluded. Clinical symptoms, serum thyroxine, TRAb, thyroid ultrasound and orbital computed tomography were used for diagnosis. Trizol reagent was used to extract the total RNA, and its quality was then checked on an Agilent 2100 Bioanalyzer. TCR beta CDR3 regions were amplified from RNA transcripts for repertoire sequencing. HTBI primers and the Qiagen OneStep RT-PCR kit were used in a first-round RT-PCR, which was followed by a second-round multiplex PCR, size selection and purification. Sequencing of the libraries was carried out on an Illumina HiSeq2000 in paired-end mode with 100 bp reads. In the authors' own workflow: Reads were processed with SOAPnuke, discarding reads with adapters, uncalled bases, mean Phred below 15, or no exact constant-primer or identifier match. COPE v1.2.5 was used to merge the high-quality paired reads. Each unique nucleotide sequence was defined as a clonotype, and clonotypes were aligned to IMGT TRB V, D and J references with MiTCR v1.1. Only V-J combinations with frequency above 0.0001 were analysed, covering around 99% of repertoires. For each V-J combination, a TCR clonal expansion and chaos score was defined as the ratio of F50 clonal expansion to chaos observed in the TCRdist matrix. Features were reduced by Welch's t-statistics and random forest to around 13 V-J combinations, which fed a naive Bayes classifier. Thyroid-blood repertoire similarity was quantified with the Morisita-Horn index. TCRdb took the public reads, trimmed them with fastp at Q25, ran MiXCR for clone calling and kept in-frame beta chains. Rows are unified per CDR3 protein, each entry keeping the most common DNA and genes. TCRdb, not the authors, supplied the V and J calls. In this sample the table shows some 1.1 million distinct CDR3 sequences, less than 45% of which occur a single time. The ten biggest clones cover around 10% of the sample.

This clonotype showed up many times. Which antigen it targets is not known. No base-level quality is on record; no much larger clone is a single base apart. The full study reports these points: In validation, the model predicted ophthalmopathy progression with more than 70% sensitivity and approximately 72% specificity; roughly 12 predicted patients were CT-confirmed with GO in a median of approximately six months. No statistical method was used to predetermine the sample size, and group allocation was not hidden from the investigators. Most expanded thyroid clonotypes with a frequency above 0.001 also appeared in blood, which suggests that blood repertoires may reflect the immune response in the thyroid. In cross-validation, the 13-signature model distinguished ophthalmopathy from stable hyperthyroidism with roughly 90% sensitivity and about 84% specificity, and in the test set the corresponding values were approximately 80% and 75%.

This clonotype originated in an adult man with Graves' hyperthyroidism. Sequencing was carried out using peripheral blood or thyroid tissue (not recorded which).

This receptor carries the CDR3 CASEEGGRTYEQYF. In nucleotide form, the sequence is TGTGCCAGCGAGGAGGGGGGGAGGACCTACGAGCAGTACTTC. This chain is built from TRBV10-3 and TRBJ2-7; perhaps TRBD2 is the D gene, with 7 bases matching. From its cysteine to its phenylalanine, the CDR3 spans 14 amino acids. Solely the CDR3 DNA is kept, with 42 bases framed from the first base. The V end loses 10 bases and the J end loses 2 bases, and a stretch of 18 bases separates them. The CDR1 and CDR2 encoded by the germline V gene are ENHRY and SYGVKD.